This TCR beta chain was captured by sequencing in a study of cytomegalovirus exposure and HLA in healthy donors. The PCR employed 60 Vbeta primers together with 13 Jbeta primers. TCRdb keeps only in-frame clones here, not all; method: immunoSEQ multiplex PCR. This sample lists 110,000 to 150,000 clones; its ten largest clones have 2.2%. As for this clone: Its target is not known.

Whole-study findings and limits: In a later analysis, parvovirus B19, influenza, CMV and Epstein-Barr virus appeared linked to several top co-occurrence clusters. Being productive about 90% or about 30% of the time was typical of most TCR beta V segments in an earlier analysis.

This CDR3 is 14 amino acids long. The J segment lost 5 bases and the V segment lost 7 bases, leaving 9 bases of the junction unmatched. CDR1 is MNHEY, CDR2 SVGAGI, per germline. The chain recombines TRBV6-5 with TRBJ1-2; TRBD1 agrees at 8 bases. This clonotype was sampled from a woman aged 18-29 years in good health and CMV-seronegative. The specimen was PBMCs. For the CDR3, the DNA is TGTGCCAGCAATTCGGCAGGGGGCAGATATGGCTACACCTTC. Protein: CASNSAGGRYGYTF.